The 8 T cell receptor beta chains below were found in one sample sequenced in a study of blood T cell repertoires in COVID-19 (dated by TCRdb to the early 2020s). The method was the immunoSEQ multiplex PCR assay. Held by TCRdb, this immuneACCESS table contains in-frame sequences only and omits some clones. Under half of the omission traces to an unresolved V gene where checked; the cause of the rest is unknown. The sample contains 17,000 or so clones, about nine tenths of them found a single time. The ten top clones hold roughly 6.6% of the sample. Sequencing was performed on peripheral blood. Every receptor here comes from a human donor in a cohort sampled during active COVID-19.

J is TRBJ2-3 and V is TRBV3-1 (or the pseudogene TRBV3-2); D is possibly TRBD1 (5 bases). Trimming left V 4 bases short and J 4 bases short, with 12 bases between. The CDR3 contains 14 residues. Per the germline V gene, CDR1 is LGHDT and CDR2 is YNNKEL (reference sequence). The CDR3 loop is CASSLWQGPDTQYF. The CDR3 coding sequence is TGTGCCAGCAGCCTTTGGCAGGGCCCAGATACGCAGTATTTT.

The CDR3 bases are TGTGCCAGCAGTGGTATAAGCGGGAGGGCTTTCGGCCAAGGGCAGTTCTTC. Translation gives CASSGISGRAFGQGQFF. The J gene is TRBJ2-1, the V gene TRBV2, with 10 bases identical to TRBD2. Germline trimming cut 4 bases from V and 12 bases from J; bases unmatched to any gene: 18. Looked up from germline, CDR1 is SNHLY and CDR2 is FYNNEI. This CDR3 region has 17 residues.

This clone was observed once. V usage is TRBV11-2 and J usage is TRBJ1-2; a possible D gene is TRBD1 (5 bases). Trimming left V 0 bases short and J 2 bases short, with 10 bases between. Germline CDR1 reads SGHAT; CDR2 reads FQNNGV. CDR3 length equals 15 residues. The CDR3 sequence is CASSLDIHRNYGYTF. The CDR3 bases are TGTGCCAGCAGCTTAGATATCCACAGGAACTATGGCTACACCTTC.

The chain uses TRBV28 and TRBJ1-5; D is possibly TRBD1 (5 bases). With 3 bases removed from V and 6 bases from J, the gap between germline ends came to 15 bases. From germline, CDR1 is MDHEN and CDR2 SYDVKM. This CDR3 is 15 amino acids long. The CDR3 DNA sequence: TGTGCCAGCAGTTTGGCCAGGGCAGTAGGTCAGCCCCAGCATTTT. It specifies CASSLARAVGQPQHF.

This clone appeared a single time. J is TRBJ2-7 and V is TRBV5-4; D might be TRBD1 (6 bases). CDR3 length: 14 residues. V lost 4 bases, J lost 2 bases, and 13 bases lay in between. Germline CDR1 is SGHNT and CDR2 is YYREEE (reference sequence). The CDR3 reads CASSPNRATYEQYF. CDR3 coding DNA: TGTGCCAGCAGCCCAAACAGGGCGACCTACGAGCAGTACTTC.

Here the CDR3 DNA reads TGTGCCAGCAGCGTAGGGACTAGCGGCACAGATACGCAGTATTTT. Protein sequence: CASSVGTSGTDTQYF. The rearrangement links TRBV9 to TRBJ2-3, with TRBD2 identical over 9 bases. CDR1 SGDLS and CDR2 YYNGEE come from the germline V gene. V shed 0 bases, J shed 1 base, and the junction held 0 bases outside the gene matches. There are 15 residues in the CDR3.

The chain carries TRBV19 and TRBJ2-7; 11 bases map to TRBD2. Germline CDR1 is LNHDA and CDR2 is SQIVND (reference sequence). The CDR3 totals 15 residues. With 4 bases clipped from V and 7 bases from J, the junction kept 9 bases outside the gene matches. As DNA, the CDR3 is TGTGCCAGTAGTAGAACTAGCGGGAGAACGCAGGAGCAGTACTTC. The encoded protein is CASSRTSGRTQEQYF.

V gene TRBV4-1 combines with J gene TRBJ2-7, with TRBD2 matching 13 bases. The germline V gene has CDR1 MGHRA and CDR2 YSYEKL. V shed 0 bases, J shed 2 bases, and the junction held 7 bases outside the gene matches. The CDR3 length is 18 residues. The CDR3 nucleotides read TGCGCCAGCAGCCAAGAGCCACTAGCGGGAGGGTCCGCCTACGAGCAGTACTTC. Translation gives CASSQEPLAGGSAYEQYF.